This T cell receptor beta chain was retrieved from a study of vaccination and CD4 T cells after COVID-19. Points from the study as a whole: Convalescent patients were relatively few, and early post-infection timepoints were missing.

This CDR3 has 14 amino acids. Trimming stripped 3 bases from V and 1 base from J, with 13 bases between. Germline V gives CDR1 SQVTM, CDR2 ANQGSEA. Specified treatment: roughly ten-day PBMC culture with coronavirus spike peptide pools or control peptides (ViraFEST assay). Investigators obtained the unexposed donor's CD4+ T cells before the COVID-19 pandemic (2011-2018). This clonotype was recorded once. Its antigen is unidentified. Sequenced with the Oncomine TCR Beta short-read assay was DNA taken from cultured CD4+ T cells. It was cultured CD4+ T cells from which genomic DNA was extracted. TCRdb fed the PCR reads into MiXCR, producing one record per CDR3 protein. The sample has some 9,100 distinct CDR3 sequences, roughly 35% seen once.

This sequence joins TRBV29-1 and TRBJ2-7; D is undetermined. The TCR was taken from a human donor in good health. The sample taken for sequencing was CD4+ T cells from blood, cultured in vitro. Here the CDR3 DNA reads TGCAGCGTTGAGTTGGCGCATATTTCCTACGAGCAGTACTTC. Residues: CSVELAHISYEQYF.